This TCR beta chain emerged from a study of shared clonotypes between healthy human individuals. Details on this clone: Its matching antigen is unknown.

Trimming cost V 10 bases and J 4 bases, with 16 bases left between them. CDR1 and CDR2 (germline): MNHNY, SVGAGI (reference sequence). CDR3 length: 14 amino acids. Each replicate PCR on the sorted subsets used 150 to 200 ng DNA (around 30,000 T cell genomes). Produced via immunoSEQ multiplex PCR; TCRdb's table is partial and in-frame only. The sample carries approximately 710,000 clones, around 91% recorded once. Notes on the study in general: Sequencing depth was expected to influence donor clonotype sharing.

The rearrangement links TRBV6-6 to TRBJ1-4; the D gene is possibly TRBD1 (5 bases). The sequenced sample consisted of memory CD8+ T cells from PBMCs. The subset denotes: CD45RO+ cells pooled with CCR7-negative TemRA cells. The clonotype was recovered from a man aged 18 to 29 in good health. Some clones in this sample may be carry-over from other donors' samples. Here the CDR3 reads CATNFRDGNEKLFF. CDR3 DNA sequence: TGTGCCACCAACTTCAGGGACGGTAATGAAAAACTGTTTTTT.